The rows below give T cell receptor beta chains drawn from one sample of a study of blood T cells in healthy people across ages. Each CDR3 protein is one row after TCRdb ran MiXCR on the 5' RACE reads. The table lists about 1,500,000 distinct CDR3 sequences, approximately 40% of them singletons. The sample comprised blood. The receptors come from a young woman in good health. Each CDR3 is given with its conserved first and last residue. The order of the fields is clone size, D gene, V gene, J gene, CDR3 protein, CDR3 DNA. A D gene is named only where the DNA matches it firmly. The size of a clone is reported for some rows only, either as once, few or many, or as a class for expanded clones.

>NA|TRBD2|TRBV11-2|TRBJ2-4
CASSPSGAHNIQYF
TGTGCCAGCAGCCCGAGCGGGGCGCACAACATTCAGTACTTC
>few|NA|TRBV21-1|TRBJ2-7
CASSKEMDHEQYF
TGTGCCAGCAGCAAAGAGATGGATCACGAGCAGTACTTC
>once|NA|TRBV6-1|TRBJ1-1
CASKHLQEMNTEAFF
TGTGCCAGCAAACACCTACAGGAAATGAACACTGAAGCTTTCTTT
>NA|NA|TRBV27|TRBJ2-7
CASSRGGRGIYEQYF
TGTGCCAGCAGTAGGGGGGGGAGGGGAATCTACGAGCAGTACTTC
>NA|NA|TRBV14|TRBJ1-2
CASSPDYSYYGYTF
TGTGCCAGCAGCCCAGACTATAGCTACTATGGCTACACCTTC
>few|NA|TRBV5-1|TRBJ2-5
CASSRGQSGIETQYF
TGCGCCAGCAGCCGCGGACAGAGTGGGATAGAGACCCAGTACTTC
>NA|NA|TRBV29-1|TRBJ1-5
CSVEKGIGQPQHF
TGCAGCGTTGAAAAGGGTATTGGTCAGCCCCAGCATTTT
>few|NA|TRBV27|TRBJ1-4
CASQGAATNEKLFF
TGTGCCTCCCAGGGTGCCGCAACTAATGAAAAACTGTTTTTT
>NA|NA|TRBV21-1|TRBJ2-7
CASTPTRSEQYF
TGTGCCAGCACCCCTACTCGAAGCGAGCAGTACTTC
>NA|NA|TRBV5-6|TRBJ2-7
CASSVSLGLYEQYF
TGTGCCAGCAGCGTGTCTTTAGGCCTCTACGAGCAGTACTTC
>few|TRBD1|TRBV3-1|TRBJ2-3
CASSQDPGQGRNTQYF
TGTGCCAGCAGCCAAGACCCGGGACAGGGTAGAAATACGCAGTATTTT
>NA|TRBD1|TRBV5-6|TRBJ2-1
CASSLGQGMSEQFF
TGTGCCAGCAGCTTGGGACAGGGAATGAGTGAGCAGTTCTTC
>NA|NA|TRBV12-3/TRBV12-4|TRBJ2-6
CASSPGFPGANVLTF
TGTGCCAGCAGCCCAGGGTTCCCTGGGGCCAACGTCCTGACTTTC
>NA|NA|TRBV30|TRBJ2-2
CGVGVRNTGELFF
TGTGGGGTGGGAGTCCGGAACACCGGGGAGCTGTTTTTT
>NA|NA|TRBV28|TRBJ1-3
CASRTVGNTIYF
TGTGCCAGCCGCACGGTCGGAAACACCATATATTTT
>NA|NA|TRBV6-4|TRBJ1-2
CASSEGRMGGYTF
TGTGCCAGCAGTGAAGGACGAATGGGCGGCTACACCTTC
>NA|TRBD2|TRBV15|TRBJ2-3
CATSKSGGFADTQYF
TGTGCCACCAGCAAAAGCGGGGGTTTCGCAGATACGCAGTATTTT
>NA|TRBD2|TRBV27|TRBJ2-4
CANKEAGLGEQYF
TGTGCCAACAAGGAAGCGGGATTAGGAGAGCAGTACTTC
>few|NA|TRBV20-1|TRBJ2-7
CSARLPDYEQYF
TGCAGTGCTAGACTGCCGGACTACGAGCAGTACTTC
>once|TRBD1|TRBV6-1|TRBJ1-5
CASSAIGGTAKFLYSNQPQHF
TGTGCCAGCAGTGCGATAGGAGGGACAGCCAAGTTTCTCTATAGCAATCAGCCCCAGCATTTT
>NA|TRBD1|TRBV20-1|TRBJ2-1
CSAAAGQGVDEQFF
TGCAGTGCCGCAGCGGGACAGGGGGTGGATGAGCAGTTCTTC
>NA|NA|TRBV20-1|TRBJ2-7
CSACRDPSSYEQYF
TGCAGTGCTTGCCGGGACCCTTCATCCTACGAGCAGTACTTC
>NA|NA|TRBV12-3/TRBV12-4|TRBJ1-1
CASSFSGENTKAFF
TGTGCCAGCAGTTTCTCGGGGGAGAACACTAAAGCTTTCTTT
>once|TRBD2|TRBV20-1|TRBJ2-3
CSARIAGTSSTDTQYF
TGCAGTGCCCGAATAGCGGGAACCTCTAGCACAGATACGCAGTATTTT
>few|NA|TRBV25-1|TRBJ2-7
CASSESVAGREQYF
TGTGCCAGCAGTGAATCAGTCGCAGGGCGCGAGCAGTACTTC
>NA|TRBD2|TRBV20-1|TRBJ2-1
CSARDEVAGYRGETQFF
TGCAGTGCTAGAGATGAGGTAGCGGGGTACCGTGGGGAGACCCAGTTCTTC
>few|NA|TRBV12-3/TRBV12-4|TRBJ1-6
CASSRINSPLHF
TGTGCCAGCAGCCGTATTAATTCACCCCTCCACTTT
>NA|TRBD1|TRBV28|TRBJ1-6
CASSLLGQGDNSPLHF
TGTGCCAGCAGTCTCCTAGGACAGGGAGATAATTCACCCCTCCACTTT
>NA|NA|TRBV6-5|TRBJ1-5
CASSYRGRDQPQHF
TGTGCCAGCAGTTACCGTGGACGGGATCAGCCCCAGCATTTT
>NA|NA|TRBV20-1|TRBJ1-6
CSATHSPLHF
TGCAGTGCCACCCATTCACCCCTCCACTTT
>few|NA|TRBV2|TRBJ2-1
CASSGTAGGYEQFF
TGTGCCAGCAGTGGGACCGCCGGGGGCTATGAGCAGTTCTTC
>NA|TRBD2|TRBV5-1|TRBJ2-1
CASSYLLGAGLSYNEQFF
TGCGCCAGCAGCTACCTTTTGGGTGCGGGACTATCCTACAATGAGCAGTTCTTC
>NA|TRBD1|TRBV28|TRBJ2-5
CASSFNPDRGEETQYF
TGTGCCAGCAGTTTTAACCCTGACAGGGGCGAAGAGACCCAGTACTTC